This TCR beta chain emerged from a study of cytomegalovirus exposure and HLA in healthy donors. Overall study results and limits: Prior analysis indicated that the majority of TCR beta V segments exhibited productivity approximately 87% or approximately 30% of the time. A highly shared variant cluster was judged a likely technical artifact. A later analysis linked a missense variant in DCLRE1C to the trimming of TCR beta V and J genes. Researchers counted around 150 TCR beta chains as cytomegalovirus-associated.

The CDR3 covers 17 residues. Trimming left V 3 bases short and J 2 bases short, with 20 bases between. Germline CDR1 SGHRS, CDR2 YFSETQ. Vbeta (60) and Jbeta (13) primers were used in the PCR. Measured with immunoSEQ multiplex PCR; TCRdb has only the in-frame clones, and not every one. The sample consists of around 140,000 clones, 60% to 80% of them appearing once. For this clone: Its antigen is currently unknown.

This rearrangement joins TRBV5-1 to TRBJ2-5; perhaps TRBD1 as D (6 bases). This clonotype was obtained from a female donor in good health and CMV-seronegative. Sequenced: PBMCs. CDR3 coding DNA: TGCGCCAGCAGCTCCCCCACCGGGACAACCCTGCAAGAGACCCAGTACTTC. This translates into CASSSPTGTTLQETQYF.